What follows are 32 T cell receptor beta chains derived from one specimen sequenced in a study of blood T cell repertoires in COVID-19 (dated by TCRdb to about 2020). The receptor library was made with the immunoSEQ multiplex PCR assay. What TCRdb holds here is the immuneACCESS table cut down to in-frame rearrangements. Part of the clones is not present; checked against another copy, under half of the missing clones reflect an unresolved V gene, and the others are unexplained. This sample has about 270,000 clones in its table, and under 95% of those were observed once. The ten largest clones represent over 2% of the sample. The source material was PBMCs or T cells enriched from blood (not recorded which). Receptor source: a woman between 40 and 55 years old with acute COVID-19.

The count of this clone is one. The gene calls are TRBV18 and TRBJ2-1; D perhaps matches TRBD2 (6 bases). CDR1 is KGHSH, CDR2 LQKENI, per germline. This CDR3 region has 15 residues. V lost 6 bases and J lost 4, with 16 bases in between. The CDR3 bases are TGTGCCAGCTCCCCAGGGCTAGCGCCTTACAATGAGCAGTTCTTC. It yields the protein CASSPGLAPYNEQFF. Supplemented by reference TRBV18 and TRBJ2-1, the full variable domain reads NAGVMQNPRHLVRRRGQEARLRCSPMKGHSHVYWYRQLPEEGLKFMVYLQKENIIDESGMPKERFSAEFPKEGPSILRIQQVVRGDSAAYFCASSPGLAPYNEQFFGPGTRLTVL.

The CDR3 is CAWTGSNYGYTF. CDR3 coding DNA: TGTGCCTGGACAGGGTCTAACTATGGCTACACCTTC. The chain carries TRBV30 and TRBJ1-2; TRBD1 might be the D (5 bases). V was cut by 4 bases and J by 0 bases, with 6 bases left in between. Germline V CDR1 and CDR2: GTSNPN, SVGIG (reference sequence). This CDR3 has 12 amino acids.

The chain recombines TRBV6-6 with TRBJ2-2; TRBD1 matches at 7 bases. The CDR3 sequence is 15 residues long. Germline CDR1 MNHNY, CDR2 SVGAGI (reference sequence). V shed 6 bases and J 2 bases; nucleotides not matched to a gene: 6. DNA for the CDR3: TGTGCCAGCAGCCAGGGACAGCGTAACACCGGGGAGCTGTTTTTT. Encoded protein: CASSQGQRNTGELFF.

V is TRBV30 and J is TRBJ2-1; 8 positions match TRBD2. The CDR3 spans 14 residues. Germline V gives CDR1 GTSNPN, CDR2 SVGIG (reference sequence). V trimming: 8 bases; J trimming: 0 bases; junction bases outside the gene matches: 6. CDR3 sequence reads: CARAGVSSYNEQFF. In DNA form, the CDR3 reads TGTGCCAGAGCGGGGGTGAGCTCCTACAATGAGCAGTTCTTC.

The genes are TRBV9 and TRBJ1-2, with D possibly matching TRBD1 (5 bases). The CDR3 extends over 14 amino acids. V shed 0 bases and J shed 6 bases, with 12 bases lying between them. Germline V gives CDR1 SGDLS, CDR2 YYNGEE. Here the CDR3 reads CASSVDPGNDGYTF. DNA of the CDR3: TGTGCCAGCAGCGTAGATCCAGGGAACGATGGCTACACCTTC. Drawing the rest from reference TRBV9 and TRBJ1-2, the complete variable domain is DSGVTQTPKHLITATGQRVTLRCSPRSGDLSVYWYQQSLDQGLQFLIQYYNGEERAKGNILERFSAQQFPDLHSELNLSSLELGDSALYFCASSVDPGNDGYTFGSGTRLTVV.

The chain couples TRBV19 to TRBJ2-5; the D gene is possibly TRBD2 (6 bases). The CDR3 contains 14 residues. In germline, CDR1 is LNHDA, CDR2 SQIVND (reference sequence). Trimming stripped 5 bases from V and 2 bases from J, with 12 bases between. CDR3 nucleotides: TGTGCCAGTAGTCCTTTTGGGGGGCAAGAGACCCAGTACTTC. Protein sequence: CASSPFGGQETQYF.

The chain employs TRBV30 and TRBJ1-2; 7 bases line up with TRBD1. Germline CDR1 and CDR2: GTSNPN and SVGIG (reference sequence). The junction had 4 bases not matched to a gene; V was cut back by 3 bases and J by 3 bases. The CDR3 is made up of 13 amino acids. The CDR3 reads CAWSPDRDYGYTF. As DNA, the CDR3 is TGTGCCTGGAGCCCTGACAGGGACTATGGCTACACCTTC.

The rearrangement joins TRBV11-3 to TRBJ1-4, with TRBD1 as a possible D gene (5 bases). This CDR3 spans 14 amino acids. The ends were cut back, 4 bases at V and 3 bases at J, with 9 bases in the middle. Looked up from germline, CDR1 is SGHNT and CDR2 is YENEEA. CDR3 in DNA: TGTGCCAGCAGCTCAGGGTCCCCTAATGAAAAACTGTTTTTT. Protein: CASSSGSPNEKLFF.

This chain joins TRBV30 and TRBJ2-1, with TRBD2 matching over 12 bases. Germline assignment: CDR1 GTSNPN and CDR2 SVGIG (reference sequence). The CDR3 is 14 amino acids. V trimming: 3 bases; J trimming: 6 bases; junction bases outside the gene matches: 3. CDR3 in DNA: TGTGCCTGGAGACCTAGCGGGAGGGCCAATGAGCAGTTCTTC. Its protein product is CAWRPSGRANEQFF.

V gene TRBV7-7 combines with J gene TRBJ2-3, with D maybe TRBD1 (6 bases). The germline V gene encodes CDR1 SSHAT and CDR2 FNYEAQ (reference sequence). V was clipped by 0 bases and J by 5 bases, with 6 bases between them. This CDR3 spans 13 amino acids. CDR3 sequence: CASSLAGGDTQYF. CDR3 DNA: TGTGCCAGCAGCTTAGCAGGGGGAGATACGCAGTATTTT.

The V gene is TRBV9, the J gene TRBJ2-3; 7 positions agree with TRBD2. The V and J ends lost 0 bases and 1 base, in that order; junction bases with no gene match: 17. Looked up from germline, CDR1 is SGDLS and CDR2 is YYNGEE. This CDR3 spans 20 amino acids. The CDR3 sequence is CASSVGDGAGAGIRTDTQYF. The CDR3 coding sequence is TGTGCCAGCAGCGTAGGGGACGGGGCGGGAGCGGGGATTCGCACAGATACGCAGTATTTT.

The CDR3 region has the DNA TGTGCCGTTCGAGGGCTGATGAACACTGAAGCTTTCTTT. It is translated as CAVRGLMNTEAFF. The chain couples TRBV10-3 to TRBJ1-1; no clear D. The CDR3 is 13 residues long. The germline V gene has CDR1 ENHRY and CDR2 SYGVKD. Deletions cut 11 bases from V and 0 bases from J, with 13 bases between.

This chain joins TRBV27 and TRBJ2-5; 7 nucleotides agree with TRBD1. V gave up 5 bases and J gave up 2 bases; unmatched junction bases: 5. This CDR3 is 14 amino acids long. Germline loops: CDR1 MNHEY, CDR2 SMNVEV (reference sequence). CDR3 amino acids: CASSPRGLQETQYF. The DNA of the CDR3 is TGTGCCAGCAGTCCCAGGGGGTTGCAAGAGACCCAGTACTTC.

The chain couples TRBV19 to TRBJ1-2, with D unresolved. This CDR3 has 12 residues. The germline CDR1 and CDR2 sequences are LNHDA and SQIVND (reference sequence). V was cut by 0 bases and J by 10 bases, with 9 bases left in between. The CDR3 here is CASSIESRTYTF. The CDR3 nucleotides are TGTGCCAGTAGTATAGAGTCGAGAACCTACACCTTC.

DNA for the CDR3: TGTGCCAGCAGCCAAGCTTGGGGGGTGATCGGTCTGTTCTTC. Amino acids: CASSQAWGVIGLFF. V is TRBV3-1 (or the pseudogene TRBV3-2) and J is TRBJ2-1, with D perhaps matching TRBD2 (6 bases). V was clipped by 1 base and J by 15 bases, with 19 bases between them. Germline V lookup: CDR1 LGHDT, CDR2 YNNKEL (reference sequence). This CDR3 comprises 14 residues.

Comment on this clone: This specimen includes other DNA sequences encoding the same CDR3. This rearrangement joins TRBV3-1 (or the pseudogene TRBV3-2) to TRBJ2-1, with TRBD2 matching over 9 bases. Trimming cost V 1 base and J 4 bases; bases outside gene matches: 2. Germline-derived CDR1 and CDR2 are LGHDT and YNNKEL (reference sequence). The CDR3 totals 15 residues. As DNA, the CDR3 is TGTGCCAGCAGCCAAGTTCTAGCGGGGTACAATGAGCAGTTCTTC. Translated: CASSQVLAGYNEQFF.

This rearrangement joins TRBV7-8 to TRBJ1-6, with D perhaps matching TRBD1 (5 bases). The CDR3 totals 17 residues. V gave up 2 bases and J gave up 7 bases, with 18 bases separating them. Per germline, CDR1 SGHVS and CDR2 FQNEAQ. CDR3 amino acids: CASSLITGGVGNSPLHF. DNA of the CDR3: TGTGCCAGCAGCTTAATAACAGGTGGGGTTGGCAATTCACCCCTCCACTTT.

This chain joins TRBV2 and TRBJ1-1; D might be TRBD1 (6 bases). This CDR3 contains 13 residues. The germline V gene has CDR1 SNHLY and CDR2 FYNNEI. The germline V and J ends were trimmed by 8 bases and 4 bases, with 14 bases remaining between them. The CDR3 coding sequence is TGTGCCAGCGGGGGACAAGCCGGCACTGAAGCTTTCTTT. Protein product: CASGGQAGTEAFF.

The sample holds one count of this clone. This rearrangement joins TRBV24-1 to TRBJ2-1; TRBD1 matches 11 bases. The trim removed 3 bases at V and 7 bases at J, leaving 4 bases unmatched. In germline, CDR1 is KGHDR, CDR2 SFDVKD. The length of the CDR3 is 15 residues. The CDR3 is CATSDRDRGWNEQFF. CDR3 nucleotide sequence: TGTGCCACCAGTGATCGGGACAGGGGGTGGAATGAGCAGTTCTTC.

This chain joins TRBV4-1 and TRBJ1-6; 7 bases map to TRBD1. Unmatched junction bases numbered 7, after V lost 1 base and J lost 7 bases. Germline loops: CDR1 MGHRA, CDR2 YSYEKL. This CDR3 is 16 amino acids long. CDR3 protein: CASSQGTKGANSPLHF. The CDR3 DNA reads TGCGCCAGCAGCCAAGGTACGAAGGGGGCCAATTCACCCCTCCACTTT.

The CDR3 loop is CASSRQGVSSGNTIYF. The CDR3 nucleotides are TGTGCCAGTAGTAGGCAGGGGGTGAGCTCTGGAAACACCATATATTTT. This chain uses TRBV19 with TRBJ1-3; 7 bases line up with TRBD1. The CDR3 length is 16 residues. CDR1 and CDR2 from the germline V gene are LNHDA and SQIVND (reference sequence). Unmatched junction bases numbered 6, after V lost 4 bases and J lost 0 bases.

The V gene is TRBV21-1, the J gene TRBJ2-1; TRBD2 is the table's D call, not checked against the DNA. TRBV21-1 has pseudogene status. The CDR3 is 20 amino acids. CDR3 in DNA: TGTGCCAGCAGCAAAGTGAGAGGAACTAGGAGGGAGGTCCCTGGGAATGAGCAGTTCTTC. Translation: CASSKVRGTRREVPGNEQFF.

The chain combines TRBV7-2 with TRBJ2-2; 10 nucleotides align to TRBD2. This CDR3 contains 15 residues. The trim removed 5 bases at V and 5 bases at J, leaving 5 bases unmatched. The germline V gene has CDR1 SGHTA and CDR2 FQGNSA. The CDR3 region has the DNA TGTGCCAGCAGCCCATTAGCGGGAGGAACCGGGGAGCTGTTTTTT. Translated, it gives CASSPLAGGTGELFF.

J is TRBJ2-7 and V is TRBV5-8; D not certain. This CDR3 has 13 residues. V was trimmed by 9 bases and J by 2 bases, leaving 15 bases between them. CDR1 is SGHTS, CDR2 YDEGEE, per germline. The CDR3 nucleotides read TGTGCCACCAGACTGCTACTTACCTACGAGCAGTACTTC. It translates to CATRLLLTYEQYF.

The chain recombines TRBV7-3 with TRBJ2-5, with 9 positions matching TRBD1. Germline lookup yields CDR1 SGHTA and CDR2 FQGTGA. The CDR3 is 14 residues long. V was clipped by 5 bases and J by 4 bases; unmatched bases: 5. The CDR3 is CASSHSGQGETQYF. The CDR3 region has the DNA TGTGCCAGCAGCCATTCGGGACAGGGAGAGACCCAGTACTTC.

The chain's CDR3 is CASSVARDRGFNTEAFF. Here the CDR3 DNA reads TGTGCCAGCAGCGTGGCTAGGGACAGGGGCTTTAACACTGAAGCTTTCTTT. The chain recombines TRBV9 with TRBJ1-1, with TRBD1 matching over 10 bases. V was clipped by 2 bases and J by 2 bases; unmatched bases: 9. CDR1 SGDLS and CDR2 YYNGEE come from the germline V gene. CDR3 size: 17 residues.

The chain employs TRBV28 and TRBJ2-7; 7 nucleotides match TRBD1. The CDR3 is made up of 14 amino acids. CDR1 and CDR2 from the germline V gene are MDHEN and SYDVKM. V shed 6 bases and J 6 bases; nucleotides not matched to a gene: 11. The DNA for the CDR3 is TGTGCCAGCAGGCGACAGACAGGGAAGGGCGAGCAGTACTTC. Protein: CASRRQTGKGEQYF.

The CDR3 reads CASSLRGNTEAFF. The DNA of the CDR3 is TGTGCCAGCAGTCTCAGGGGGAACACTGAAGCTTTCTTT. This chain uses TRBV12-3 or TRBV12-4 with TRBJ1-1; tentative D call: TRBD1 (6 bases). V was clipped by 5 bases and J by 1 base, with 8 bases between them. The CDR3 covers 13 residues.

The gene calls are TRBV6-1 and TRBJ1-5; D is unresolved. V was shortened by 3 bases and J by 6 bases, with 9 bases between the two germline ends. The CDR3 is 13 residues long. Germline CDR1 reads MNHNS; CDR2 reads SASEGT. The CDR3 spells CASSEQAGQPQHF. In DNA form, the CDR3 reads TGTGCCAGCAGTGAGCAGGCTGGTCAGCCCCAGCATTTT.

The V and J genes are TRBV29-1 and TRBJ2-2; 7 nucleotides align to TRBD1. CDR3 length: 14 residues. Germline V gives CDR1 SQVTM, CDR2 ANQGSEA. The trim removed 4 bases at V and 7 bases at J, leaving 9 bases unmatched. As DNA, the CDR3 is TGCAGCGTTGTATGGCAGGGGGAGAACGGGGAGCTGTTTTTT. Translating gives CSVVWQGENGELFF.

The V and J genes are TRBV7-9 and TRBJ2-3; 8 nucleotides agree with TRBD1. Germline CDR1 is SEHNR and CDR2 is FQNEAQ (reference sequence). Trimming cost V 1 base and J 2 bases; bases outside gene matches: 2. This CDR3 is built from 15 residues. CDR3 sequence: CASSLGTGFTDTQYF. The CDR3 DNA follows: TGTGCCAGCAGCTTAGGGACAGGGTTCACAGATACGCAGTATTTT.

This sequence joins TRBV5-1 and TRBJ2-2; 7 bases are a match to TRBD2. V lost 4 bases and J lost 2; bases outside the gene matches: 5. This CDR3 comprises 15 residues. The germline V gene has CDR1 SGHRS and CDR2 YFSETQ. CDR3 DNA sequence: TGCGCCAGCAGCAAGAGCGGGATTAACACCGGGGAGCTGTTTTTT. It codes for CASSKSGINTGELFF. Together with reference TRBV5-1 and TRBJ2-2, the CDR3 gives the full variable domain: KAGVTQTPRYLIKTRGQQVTLSCSPISGHRSVSWYQQTPGQGLQFLFEYFSETQRNKGNFPGRFSGRQFSNSRSEMNVSTLELGDSALYLCASSKSGINTGELFFGEGSRLTVL.